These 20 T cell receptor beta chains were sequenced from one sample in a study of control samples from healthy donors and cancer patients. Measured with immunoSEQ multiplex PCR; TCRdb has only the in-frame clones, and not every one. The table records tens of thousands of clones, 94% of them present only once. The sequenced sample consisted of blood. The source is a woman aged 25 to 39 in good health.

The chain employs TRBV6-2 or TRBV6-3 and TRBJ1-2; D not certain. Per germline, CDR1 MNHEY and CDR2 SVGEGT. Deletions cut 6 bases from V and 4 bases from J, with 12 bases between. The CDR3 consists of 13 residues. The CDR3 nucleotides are TGTGCCAGCAGCCCCCGTGGGATCTATGGCTACACCTTC. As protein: CASSPRGIYGYTF.

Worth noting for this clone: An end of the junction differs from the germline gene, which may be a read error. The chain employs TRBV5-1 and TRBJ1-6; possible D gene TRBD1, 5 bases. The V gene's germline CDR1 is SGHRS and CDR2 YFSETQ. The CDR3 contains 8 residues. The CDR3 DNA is TGCGCCAGCAGCCCGGGGGGCTTT. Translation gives CASSPGGF.

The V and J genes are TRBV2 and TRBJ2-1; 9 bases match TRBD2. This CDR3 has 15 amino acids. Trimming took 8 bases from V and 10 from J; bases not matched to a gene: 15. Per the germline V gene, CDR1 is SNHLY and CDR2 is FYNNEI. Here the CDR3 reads CASSDRSGGPGEQFF. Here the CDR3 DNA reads TGTGCCAGCTCAGATCGCAGCGGGGGGCCGGGGGAGCAGTTCTTC.

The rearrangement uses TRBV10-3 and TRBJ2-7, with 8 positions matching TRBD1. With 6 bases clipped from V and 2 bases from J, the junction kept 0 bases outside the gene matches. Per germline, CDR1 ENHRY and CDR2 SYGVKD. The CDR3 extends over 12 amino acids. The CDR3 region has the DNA TGTGCCATCAGGGACAGGGCCTACGAGCAGTACTTC. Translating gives CAIRDRAYEQYF.

The CDR3 sequence: CASSYSLLRMNTEAFF. In nucleotides, the CDR3 is TGTGCCAGCAGTTACTCGTTGTTACGTATGAACACTGAAGCTTTCTTT. This sequence joins TRBV6-5 and TRBJ1-1; D not certain. V lost 0 bases and J lost 0, with 11 bases in between. This CDR3 contains 16 residues. CDR1 is MNHEY, CDR2 SVGAGI, per germline.

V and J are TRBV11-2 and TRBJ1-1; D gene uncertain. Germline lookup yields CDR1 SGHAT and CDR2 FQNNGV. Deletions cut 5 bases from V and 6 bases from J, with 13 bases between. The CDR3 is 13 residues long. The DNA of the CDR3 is TGTGCCAGCAGCACATTACAGAATTCTGAAGCTTTCTTT. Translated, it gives CASSTLQNSEAFF.

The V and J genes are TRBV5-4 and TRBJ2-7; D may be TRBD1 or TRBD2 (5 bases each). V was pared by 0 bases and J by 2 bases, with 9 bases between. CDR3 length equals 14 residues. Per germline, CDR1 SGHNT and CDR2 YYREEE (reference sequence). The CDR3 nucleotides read TGTGCCAGCAGCTTGGCCGGGGACCCCTACGAGCAGTACGTC. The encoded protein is CASSLAGDPYEQYV.

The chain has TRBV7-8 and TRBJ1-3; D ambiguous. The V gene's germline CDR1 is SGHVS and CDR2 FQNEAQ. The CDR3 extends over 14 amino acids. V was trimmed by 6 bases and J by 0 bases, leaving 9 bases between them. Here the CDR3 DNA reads TGTGCCAGCAGGACGGCCGACTCTGGAAACACCATATATTTT. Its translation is CASRTADSGNTIYF.

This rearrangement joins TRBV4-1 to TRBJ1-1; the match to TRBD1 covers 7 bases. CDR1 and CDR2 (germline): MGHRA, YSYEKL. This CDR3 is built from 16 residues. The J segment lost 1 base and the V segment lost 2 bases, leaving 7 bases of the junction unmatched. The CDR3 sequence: CASSQILGTANTEAFF. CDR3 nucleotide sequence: TGCGCCAGCAGCCAAATCCTGGGGACAGCGAACACTGAAGCTTTCTTT.

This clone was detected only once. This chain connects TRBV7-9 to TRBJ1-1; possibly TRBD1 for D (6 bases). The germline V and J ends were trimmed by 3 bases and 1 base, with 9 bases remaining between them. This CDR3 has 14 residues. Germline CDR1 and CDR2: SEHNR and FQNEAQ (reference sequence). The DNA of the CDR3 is TGTGCCAGCAGCTTTACAGGGAGGAACACTGAAGCTTTCTTT. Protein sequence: CASSFTGRNTEAFF.

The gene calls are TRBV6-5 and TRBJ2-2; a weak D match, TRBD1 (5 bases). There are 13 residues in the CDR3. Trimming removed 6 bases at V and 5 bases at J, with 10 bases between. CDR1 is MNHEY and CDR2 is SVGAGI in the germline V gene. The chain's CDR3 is CASRKKGTGELFF. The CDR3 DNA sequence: TGTGCCAGCAGAAAGAAGGGGACCGGGGAGCTGTTTTTT.

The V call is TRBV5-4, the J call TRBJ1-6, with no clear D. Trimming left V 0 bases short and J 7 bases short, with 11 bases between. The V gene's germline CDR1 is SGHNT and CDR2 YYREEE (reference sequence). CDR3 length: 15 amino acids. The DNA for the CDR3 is TGTGCCAGCAGCTTGGATGAGGGCCAGAATTCACCCCTCCACTTT. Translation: CASSLDEGQNSPLHF.

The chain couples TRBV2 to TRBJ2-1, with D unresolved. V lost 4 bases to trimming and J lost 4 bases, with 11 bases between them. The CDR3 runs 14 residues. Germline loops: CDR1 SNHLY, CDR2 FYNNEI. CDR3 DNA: TGTGCCAGCAGTGTCGATGAAGAGTACAATGAGCAGTTCTTC. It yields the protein CASSVDEEYNEQFF.

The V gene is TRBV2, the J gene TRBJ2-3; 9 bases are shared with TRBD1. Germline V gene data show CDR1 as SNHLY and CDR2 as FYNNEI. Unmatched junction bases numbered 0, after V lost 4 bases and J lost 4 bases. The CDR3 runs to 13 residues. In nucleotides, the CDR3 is TGTGCCAGCAGTGGACAGGGGGCAGATACGCAGTATTTT. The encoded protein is CASSGQGADTQYF.

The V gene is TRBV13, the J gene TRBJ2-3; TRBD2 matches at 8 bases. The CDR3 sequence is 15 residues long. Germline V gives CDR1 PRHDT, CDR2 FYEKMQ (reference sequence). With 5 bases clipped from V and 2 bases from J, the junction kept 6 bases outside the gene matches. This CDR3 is CASSLAGGLTDTQYF. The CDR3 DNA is TGTGCCAGCAGCCTCGCGGGGGGCCTCACAGATACGCAGTATTTT.

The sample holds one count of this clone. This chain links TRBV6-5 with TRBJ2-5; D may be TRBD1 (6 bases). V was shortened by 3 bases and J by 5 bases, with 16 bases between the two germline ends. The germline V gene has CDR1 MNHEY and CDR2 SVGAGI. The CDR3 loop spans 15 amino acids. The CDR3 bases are TGTGCCAGCAGTTATTACACAGGGATTAGGGAGACCCAGTACTTC. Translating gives CASSYYTGIRETQYF.

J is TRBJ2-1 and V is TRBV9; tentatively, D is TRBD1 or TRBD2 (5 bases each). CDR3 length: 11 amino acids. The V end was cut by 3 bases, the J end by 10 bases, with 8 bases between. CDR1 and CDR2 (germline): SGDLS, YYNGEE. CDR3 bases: TGTGCCAGCAGCGCCCGGGGCGAGCAGTTCTTC. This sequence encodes CASSARGEQFF.

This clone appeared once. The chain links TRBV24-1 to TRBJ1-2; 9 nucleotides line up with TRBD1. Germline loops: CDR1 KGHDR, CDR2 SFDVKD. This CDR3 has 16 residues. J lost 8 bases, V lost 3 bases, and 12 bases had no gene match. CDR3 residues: CATSDPSVGQGYGYTF. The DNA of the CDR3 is TGTGCCACCAGTGATCCCTCTGTGGGACAGGGTTACGGCTACACCTTC.

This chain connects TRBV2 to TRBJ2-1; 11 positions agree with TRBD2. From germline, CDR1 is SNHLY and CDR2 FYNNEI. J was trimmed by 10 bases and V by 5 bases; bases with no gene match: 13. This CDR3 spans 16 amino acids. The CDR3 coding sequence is TGTGCCAGCAGTCGACTAGCGGGGAACTCCTGGGGCGAGCAGTTCTTC. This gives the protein CASSRLAGNSWGEQFF.

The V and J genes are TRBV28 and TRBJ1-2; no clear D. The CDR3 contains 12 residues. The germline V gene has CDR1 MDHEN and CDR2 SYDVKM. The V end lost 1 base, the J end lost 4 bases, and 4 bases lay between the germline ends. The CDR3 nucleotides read TGTGCCAGCAGTTTATCGGTCTATGGCTACACCTTC. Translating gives CASSLSVYGYTF.